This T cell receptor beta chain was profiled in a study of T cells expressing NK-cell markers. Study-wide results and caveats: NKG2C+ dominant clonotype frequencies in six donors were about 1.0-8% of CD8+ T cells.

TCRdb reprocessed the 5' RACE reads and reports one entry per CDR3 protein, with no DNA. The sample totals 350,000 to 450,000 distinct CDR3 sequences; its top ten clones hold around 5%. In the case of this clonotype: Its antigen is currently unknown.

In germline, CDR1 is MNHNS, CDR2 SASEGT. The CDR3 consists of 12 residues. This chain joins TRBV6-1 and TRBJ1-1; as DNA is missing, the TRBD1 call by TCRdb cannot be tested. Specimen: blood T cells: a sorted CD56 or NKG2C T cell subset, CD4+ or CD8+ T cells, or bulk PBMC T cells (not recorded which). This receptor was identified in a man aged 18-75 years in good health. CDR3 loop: CASRTGQIEAFF.